This T cell receptor (beta chain) was documented in a study of shared clonotypes between healthy human individuals. Study context: Plates per donor: three CD4 naive, three CD4 memory, two CD8 naive, one CD8 memory.

Germline CDR1 and CDR2: MNHNY and SVGAGI (reference sequence). The V end lost 5 bases, the J end lost 1 base, and 9 bases lay between the germline ends. This CDR3 is built from 14 residues. With regard to this clone: Its antigen is unknown.

Study outcomes and limitations: Even with large depth, rarefaction showed that sorted-subset sequencing was incomplete.

Sequencing used immunoSEQ multiplex PCR; TCRdb keeps in-frame clones, though not all of them. The sample carries a few hundred thousand clones, approximately 97% recorded once. This receptor was obtained from a woman aged 25 to 39 in good health. The chain is built from TRBV6-6 and TRBJ1-3, with D possibly matching TRBD1 (6 bases). The specimen was naive CD4+ T cells sorted from blood. The subset: CD45RA+ positively selected. For the CDR3, the DNA is TGTGCCAGCAGTCAACAGGGTTCTGGAAACACCATATATTTT. Its translation is CASSQQGSGNTIYF.